This TCR beta chain stems from a study of breast tumors, draining lymph nodes, adjacent tissues (dated by TCRdb to 2016 to 2017). Regarding the study in general: The study compared TCR beta repertoires across tumor, adjacent nontumor tissue and axillary lymph nodes from breast cancer patients. In human breast cancer, the study set out to assess how tumor, surrounding tissue and draining lymph node repertoires relate to one another and whether T cells might be exchanged between them. Results and caveats for the whole study, not just this receptor: The data were considered consistent with most tumor T cells being derived from the lymph node and subsequently expanding within tumor tissue. The conclusion that tumor T cells originate in lymph nodes was presented as consistent with a hypothesis rather than as directly demonstrated. T-cell repertoire diversity in tumors was found to be lower than in lymph nodes but higher than in nontumor tissue, and preferential V and J gene usage was observed. The similarity between tumor and nontumor tissue repertoires was significantly greater in luminal-like breast cancer than in basal-like breast cancer.

The lymph node samples were taken from the axillary draining lymph nodes of breast cancer patients. CDR1 and CDR2 were assigned from the germline V gene as KGHDR and SFDVKD. From cysteine to phenylalanine, the CDR3 is 12 amino acids long. Kept here is only the CDR3 DNA, which spans 36 bases and is read in frame from base 1. V is shortened by 7 bases, J by 5 bases, and the region joining them spans 7 bases. Sequencing was carried out with an Illumina HiSeq 2000. TCR beta chain libraries were generated by multiplex PCR amplification. High-throughput sequencing was used to analyze the amplified TCR beta chain products. TCRdb trimmed public reads at Q25 via fastp, called clones via MiXCR and kept in-frame beta chains. Entries that share a CDR3 protein sequence are merged under the most common genes and DNA. This sample lists more than 80,000 distinct CDR3 sequences; 30% were detected once. The ten largest clonotypes hold approximately 5% of the sample.

Details on this clonotype: Its antigen is currently not known. Base qualities are not recorded, but no much larger clone differs from it by a single base.

The chain is assembled from TRBV24-1 and TRBJ2-2, with a weak D call of TRBD2 (5 bases match). Input material: axillary lymph node tissue. The receptor's source is a female donor with breast cancer. Some clones in this sample may be carry-over from other donors' samples. The CDR3 protein is CATRGETGELFF. Here is the DNA: TGTGCCACCAGGGGAGAGACCGGGGAGCTGTTTTTT.